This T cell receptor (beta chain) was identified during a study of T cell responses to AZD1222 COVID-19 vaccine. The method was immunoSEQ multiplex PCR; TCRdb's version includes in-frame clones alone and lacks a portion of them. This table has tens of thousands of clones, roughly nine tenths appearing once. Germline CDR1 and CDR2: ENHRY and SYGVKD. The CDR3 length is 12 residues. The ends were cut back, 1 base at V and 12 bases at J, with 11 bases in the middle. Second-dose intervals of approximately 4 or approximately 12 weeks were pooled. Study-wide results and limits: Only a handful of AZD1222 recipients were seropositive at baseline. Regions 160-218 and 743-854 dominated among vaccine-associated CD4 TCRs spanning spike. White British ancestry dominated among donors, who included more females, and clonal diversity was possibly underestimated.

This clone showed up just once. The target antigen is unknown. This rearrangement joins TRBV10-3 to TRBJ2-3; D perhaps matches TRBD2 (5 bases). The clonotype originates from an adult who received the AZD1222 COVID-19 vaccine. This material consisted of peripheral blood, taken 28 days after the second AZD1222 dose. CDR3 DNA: TGTGCCATCAGTGAGTTCGGGGAAAATCAGTATTTT. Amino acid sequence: CAISEFGENQYF.